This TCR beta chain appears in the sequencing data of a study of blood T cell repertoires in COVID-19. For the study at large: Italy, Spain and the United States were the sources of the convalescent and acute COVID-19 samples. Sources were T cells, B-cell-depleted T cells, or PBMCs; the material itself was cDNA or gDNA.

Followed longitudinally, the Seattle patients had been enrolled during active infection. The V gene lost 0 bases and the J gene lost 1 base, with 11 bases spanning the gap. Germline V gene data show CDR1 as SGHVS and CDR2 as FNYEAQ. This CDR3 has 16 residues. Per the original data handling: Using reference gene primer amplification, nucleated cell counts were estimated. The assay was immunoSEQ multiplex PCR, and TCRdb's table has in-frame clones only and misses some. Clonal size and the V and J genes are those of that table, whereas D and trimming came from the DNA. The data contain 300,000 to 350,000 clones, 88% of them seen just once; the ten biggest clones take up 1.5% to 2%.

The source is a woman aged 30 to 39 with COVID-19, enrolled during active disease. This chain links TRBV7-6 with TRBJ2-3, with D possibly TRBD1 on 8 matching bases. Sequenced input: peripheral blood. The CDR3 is CASSLATGGGTDTQYF. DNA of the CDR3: TGTGCCAGCAGCTTAGCCACAGGGGGGGGCACAGATACGCAGTATTTT.